The 13 T cell receptor beta chains given below trace back to one sample, sequenced in a study of cytomegalovirus exposure and HLA in healthy donors (dated by TCRdb to 2017 to 2019). The library was obtained by the immunoSEQ multiplex PCR assay. A mixture of 60 forward primers for TCR Vbeta segments and 13 reverse primers for TCR Jbeta segments was used in the multiplex PCR. This is the immuneACCESS table as TCRdb keeps it, with only in-frame sequences that have V and J called. A part of the clones is gone; compared with another copy, unresolved V genes explain less than half, and the rest is unexplained. Per the sample table, the count is approximately 180,000 clones. The ten biggest clones cover approximately 6.5% of the sample. The sequenced sample was PBMCs. These receptor sequences come from a man aged 25 to 40 in good health and CMV-seronegative.

The J gene is TRBJ2-1, the V gene TRBV28; 9 bases are a match to TRBD1. Germline lookup yields CDR1 MDHEN and CDR2 SYDVKM. V shed 5 bases, J shed 6 bases, and the junction held 8 bases outside the gene matches. The CDR3 sequence is 15 residues long. The CDR3 sequence is CASSSRDRVFNEQFF. CDR3 sequence (DNA): TGTGCCAGCAGTAGCCGGGACAGGGTTTTCAATGAGCAGTTCTTC.

V is TRBV30 and J is TRBJ2-6; D possibly corresponds to TRBD2 (5 bases). Trimming stripped 5 bases from V and 0 bases from J, with 11 bases between. Germline CDR1 is GTSNPN and CDR2 is SVGIG (reference sequence). The CDR3 contains 15 residues. The CDR3 region has the DNA TGTGCCTGGGATGCCCGGGGCTCTGGGGCCAACGTCCTGACTTTC. Translation gives CAWDARGSGANVLTF.

The rearrangement links TRBV5-1 to TRBJ1-1; 8 nucleotides match TRBD1. V dropped 0 bases and J dropped 5; count of bases not matched to a gene: 6. This CDR3 contains 15 residues. Germline V lookup: CDR1 SGHRS, CDR2 YFSETQ. The CDR3 sequence: CASSLVDRDLTEAFF. DNA of the CDR3: TGCGCCAGCAGCTTGGTGGACAGGGATCTGACTGAAGCTTTCTTT.

The chain joins TRBV18 to TRBJ1-1; no firm D call. V was pared by 0 bases and J by 2 bases, with 7 bases between. There are 14 residues in the CDR3. Per the germline V gene, CDR1 is KGHSH and CDR2 is LQKENI. CDR3 residues: CASSPPATNTEAFF. As DNA, the CDR3 is TGTGCCAGCTCACCACCAGCCACCAACACTGAAGCTTTCTTT.

V gene TRBV19 combines with J gene TRBJ2-7; D possibly corresponds to TRBD2 (6 bases). This CDR3 spans 16 amino acids. The germline V and J ends were trimmed by 5 bases and 1 base, with 18 bases remaining between them. CDR1 and CDR2 from the germline V gene are LNHDA and SQIVND (reference sequence). In nucleotides, the CDR3 is TGTGCCAGTAGTCCCAGAGCTAGCGATCGTTCCTACGAGCAGTACTTC. It codes for CASSPRASDRSYEQYF.

J is TRBJ2-1 and V is TRBV30; TRBD2 matches at 13 bases. V lost 2 bases and J lost 7; bases outside the gene matches: 5. CDR1 is GTSNPN and CDR2 is SVGIG in the germline V gene (reference sequence). This CDR3 has 15 residues. The CDR3 sequence: CAWSWTSGSVNEQFF. In DNA, the CDR3 is TGTGCCTGGAGTTGGACTAGCGGGAGTGTAAATGAGCAGTTCTTC.

The CDR3 DNA is TGTGCCAGTAGAGGGTCAGGGACACCCCTCCACTTT. Amino acid sequence: CASRGSGTPLHF. The chain links TRBV19 to TRBJ1-6, with D possibly TRBD1 on 5 matching bases. The V gene lost 6 bases and the J gene lost 11 bases, with 11 bases spanning the gap. The CDR3 covers 12 residues. Germline CDR1 reads LNHDA; CDR2 reads SQIVND (reference sequence).

The chain recombines TRBV1 with TRBJ2-1; the table's D gene call, TRBD2, was not cross checked with the DNA. TRBV1 is listed as a pseudogene. The CDR3 has 13 amino acids. As DNA, the CDR3 is TGCACCAGCAGCCACCCCAAGCGGGAGGTGCAGTTCTTC. Its translation is CTSSHPKREVQFF.

The rearrangement joins TRBV30 to TRBJ1-2; no firm D call. From germline, CDR1 is GTSNPN and CDR2 SVGIG (reference sequence). Trimming pared 3 bases from V and 4 bases from J, leaving 12 bases between. CDR3 length equals 13 residues. Written as DNA, the CDR3 is TGTGCCTGGAGCCTTGCCTCGGGCTATGGCTACACCTTC. Residues: CAWSLASGYGYTF.

The V call is TRBV14, the J call TRBJ2-7, with unresolved D. Trimming removed 1 base from V and 1 base from J, with 14 bases in between. The germline gives CDR1 SGHDN, CDR2 FVKESK. CDR3 length: 16 residues. CDR3 in DNA: TGTGCCAGCAGCCAAGTCACCCGTTCCGGGTCCTACGAGCAGTACTTC. This sequence encodes CASSQVTRSGSYEQYF. Combining the CDR3 with reference TRBV14 and TRBJ2-7 gives the whole variable domain EAGVTQFPSHSVIEKGQTVTLRCDPISGHDNLYWYRRVMGKEIKFLLHFVKESKQDESGMPNNRFLAERTGGTYSTLKVQPAELEDSGVYFCASSQVTRSGSYEQYFGPGTRLTVT.

The genes are TRBV10-3 and TRBJ2-3; TRBD2 matches at 7 bases. J was trimmed by 3 bases and V by 8 bases; bases with no gene match: 2. Germline V lookup: CDR1 ENHRY, CDR2 SYGVKD. The CDR3 is 12 residues long. CDR3 sequence: CAIGGGTDTQYF. In nucleotides, the CDR3 is TGTGCCATCGGGGGGGGGACAGATACGCAGTATTTT.

Comments on this clone: Other DNA sequences from this sample encode an identical CDR3 as well. The chain combines TRBV6-1 with TRBJ2-7; TRBD2 matches at 9 bases. The CDR3 loop spans 14 amino acids. The germline V gene has CDR1 MNHNS and CDR2 SASEGT. V shed 7 bases and J 3 bases; nucleotides not matched to a gene: 7. CDR3 sequence reads: CASIPSGALYEQYF. CDR3 coding DNA: TGTGCCAGCATCCCTAGCGGGGCACTCTACGAGCAGTACTTC.

The chain uses TRBV4-3 and TRBJ1-2; possible D gene TRBD1, 5 bases. Germline V gene lookup returns CDR1 LGHNA and CDR2 YSLEER. V gave up 0 bases and J gave up 5 bases, with 13 bases separating them. The CDR3 contains 15 residues. CDR3 nucleotide sequence: TGCGCCAGCAGCCAAGATATGCGCGGGGCGTATGGCTACACCTTC. Translation gives CASSQDMRGAYGYTF.